These T cell receptor beta chains were read from a single sample in a study of graft-versus-host responses after intestinal transplantation. The antigens these receptors bind are not known. The table came from immunoSEQ multiplex PCR; TCRdb's copy has only in-frame clones and leaves some out. The sample has around 55,000 clones; 89% are singletons. Sequencing used unstimulated CD4+ T cells sorted from spleen or lymph node cells, obtained before transplant. These receptors were collected from a human donor who was the organ donor for an intestinal transplant. CDR3s include the opening cysteine and the closing phenylalanine or tryptophan. Fields, in order: J gene, D gene, clone size, V gene, CDR3 protein, CDR3 DNA. A D gene is named only where the DNA matches it firmly. Size values are once, few and many counts, or a class for expanded clones, and some rows have none.

TRBJ1-1 - - TRBV30 CAWSPHPTGFTEAFF TGTGCCTGGAGTCCCCATCCAACAGGATTCACTGAAGCTTTCTTT
TRBJ2-2 - - TRBV5-1 CASSTTGDAGELFF TGCGCCAGCAGCACGACCGGAGACGCCGGGGAGCTGTTTTTT
TRBJ2-7 TRBD1 - TRBV7-2 CASSLAGGTGGRYEQYF TGTGCCAGCAGCTTAGCGGGGGGGACAGGGGGTAGATACGAGCAGTACTTC
TRBJ2-1 - - TRBV7-3 CASSLGSGLGVNEQFF TGTGCCAGCAGCTTAGGGTCGGGACTGGGGGTGAATGAGCAGTTCTTC
TRBJ2-1 - - TRBV7-3 CASSLQGKANNEQFF TGTGCCAGCAGCTTGCAGGGTAAGGCCAACAATGAGCAGTTCTTC
TRBJ2-2 - once TRBV9 CASRSRARDTGELFF TGTGCCAGCAGGTCTCGGGCGAGGGACACCGGGGAGCTGTTTTTT
TRBJ2-4 TRBD2 few TRBV5-1 CASSFALAGEGGRVAKNIQYF TGCGCCAGCAGCTTTGCTCTAGCGGGAGAGGGGGGGCGAGTAGCCAAAAACATTCAGTACTTC
TRBJ2-2 - - TRBV5-1 CASSWSTGSDTGELFF TGCGCCAGCAGCTGGAGTACAGGGTCGGACACCGGGGAGCTGTTTTTT
TRBJ1-2 - - TRBV6-5 CASSYRGGDYGYTF TGTGCCAGCAGTTACCGTGGGGGGGACTATGGCTACACCTTC
TRBJ2-6 TRBD2 - TRBV7-3 CASSSLSGRAPGANVLTF TGTGCCAGCAGCTCCTTAAGCGGGAGGGCCCCTGGGGCCAACGTCCTGACTTTC
TRBJ1-3 - few TRBV11-2 CASSSSTGGVNTIYF TGTGCCAGCAGCTCTTCGACGGGGGGTGTAAACACCATATATTTT
TRBJ2-1 TRBD2 - TRBV5-4 CASRLAGGSYNEQFF TGTGCCAGCAGGCTAGCGGGAGGCTCCTACAATGAGCAGTTCTTC
TRBJ2-2 - - TRBV2 CASSTAGTGELFF TGTGCCAGCAGCACAGCGGGCACCGGGGAGCTGTTTTTT
TRBJ2-3 TRBD2 - TRBV30 CAWMVVAGGRTDTQYF TGTGCCTGGATGGTAGTAGCGGGAGGACGCACAGATACGCAGTATTTT
TRBJ1-1 TRBD1 - TRBV5-5 CASSATGRATEAFF TGTGCCAGCAGCGCGACAGGGCGGGCCACTGAAGCTTTCTTT
TRBJ2-1 TRBD2 - TRBV27 CASAKREVSEQFF TGTGCCAGCGCTAAGCGGGAGGTCAGTGAGCAGTTCTTC
TRBJ2-1 TRBD1 - TRBV6-1 CASSEARQGSSSYNEQFF TGTGCCAGCAGTGAAGCCAGACAGGGGTCTAGCTCCTACAATGAGCAGTTCTTC
TRBJ1-2 TRBD1 - TRBV7-2 CASSLTGTGANYGYTF TGTGCCAGCAGCCTCACCGGGACAGGGGCCAACTATGGCTACACCTTC
TRBJ2-1 TRBD2 - TRBV7-9 CASSFIQLADYNEQFF TGTGCCAGCAGCTTCATCCAGCTAGCGGATTACAATGAGCAGTTCTTC
TRBJ2-1 TRBD2 - TRBV11-2 CASSLAGREEQFF TGTGCCAGCAGCTTGGCCGGGCGGGAGGAGCAGTTCTTC
TRBJ1-5 TRBD1 - TRBV5-8 CASRRTGTGAGRPQHF TGTGCCAGCAGACGGACCGGGACAGGGGCAGGAAGGCCCCAGCATTTT
TRBJ2-1 TRBD1 - TRBV18 CASSPPTGVGEQFF TGTGCCAGCTCACCACCCACAGGGGTGGGAGAGCAGTTCTTC
TRBJ2-1 TRBD2 few TRBV18 CASTSGTSGGNEQFF TGTGCCAGCACTTCCGGGACTAGCGGGGGCAATGAGCAGTTCTTC
TRBJ2-7 TRBD2 - TRBV7-2 CASSLKARREVVSYEQYF TGTGCCAGCAGCTTAAAGGCGAGGCGGGAGGTGGTGTCCTACGAGCAGTACTTC
TRBJ2-7 TRBD1 - TRBV28 CASSALGTGAGNF TGTGCCAGCAGTGCCTTAGGGACAGGGGCGGGAAACTTC
TRBJ2-5 TRBD1 - TRBV19 CASSISGTGETQYF TGTGCCAGTAGTATTTCTGGGACAGGCGAGACCCAGTACTTC
TRBJ2-7 TRBD1 - TRBV10-1 CASSRRGQREQYF TGCGCCAGCTCCCGTCGGGGACAGCGGGAGCAGTACTTC
TRBJ1-2 TRBD1 once TRBV28 CASTTDRGRRSGYTF TGTGCCAGCACTACGGACAGGGGGCGCCGATCCGGCTACACCTTC
TRBJ2-7 TRBD2 - TRBV4-2 CASSQDRNSGSRGQYF TGTGCCAGCAGCCAAGATAGGAATAGCGGGAGCCGCGGGCAGTACTTC
TRBJ2-7 TRBD1 - TRBV18 CASSYDAPGQGYEQYF TGTGCCAGCTCCTATGATGCTCCGGGACAGGGCTACGAGCAGTACTTC
TRBJ2-7 TRBD2 once TRBV28 CASSPSGTSGLYEQYF TGTGCCAGCAGTCCTTCCGGGACTAGCGGTTTATACGAGCAGTACTTC
TRBJ1-4 - - TRBV2 CASSVPATNEKLFF TGTGCCAGCAGTGTGCCAGCAACTAATGAAAAACTGTTTTTT
TRBJ2-2 - - TRBV4-3 CASSQAPTRGTGELFF TGCGCCAGCAGCCAAGCCCCGACTAGGGGCACCGGGGAGCTGTTTTTT
TRBJ1-1 - - TRBV30 CAWSVPGGYTEAFF TGTGCCTGGAGTGTACCCGGGGGGTACACTGAAGCTTTCTTT
TRBJ2-5 - - TRBV5-8 CASSFVSQYF TGTGCCAGCAGCTTCGTCTCCCAGTACTTC
TRBJ1-1 TRBD1 - TRBV11-1 CASSAHPGQGKNTEAFF TGTGCCAGCAGCGCGCATCCGGGACAGGGAAAGAACACTGAAGCTTTCTTT
TRBJ2-5 TRBD1 - TRBV30 CALSGTGFRETQYF TGTGCCTTATCCGGGACAGGGTTTCGGGAGACCCAGTACTTC
TRBJ1-1 TRBD1 - TRBV27 CASSPIRDRNTEAFF TGTGCCAGCAGTCCCATCCGGGACAGGAACACTGAAGCTTTCTTT
TRBJ2-2 - - TRBV19 CASNGGNTGELFF TGTGCCAGTAATGGCGGAAACACCGGGGAGCTGTTTTTT
TRBJ1-5 TRBD1 few TRBV6-5 CASSYSGQGDQPQHF TGTGCCAGCAGTTACTCGGGACAGGGGGATCAGCCCCAGCATTTT
TRBJ2-7 TRBD1 - TRBV6-5 CASSSSGTAYEQYF TGTGCCAGCAGTTCCTCCGGGACAGCCTACGAGCAGTACTTC
TRBJ1-2 TRBD1 - TRBV5-1 CASSSGGGVVDYTF TGCGCCAGCAGCTCAGGGGGCGGGGTAGTGGACTACACCTTC
TRBJ2-7 TRBD2 - TRBV2 CASLIAGGYYEQYF TGTGCCAGCCTAATAGCGGGAGGTTATTACGAGCAGTACTTC
TRBJ2-3 - - TRBV28 CASPLDYRRQYF TGTGCCAGCCCCCTGGACTACCGTCGGCAGTATTTT
TRBJ1-5 - - TRBV15 CATSRGAAGNQPQHF TGTGCCACCAGCAGAGGTGCGGCAGGCAATCAGCCCCAGCATTTT
TRBJ2-7 TRBD1 - TRBV30 CAWSTRTGADEQYF TGTGCCTGGAGTACCAGGACAGGGGCGGACGAGCAGTACTTC
TRBJ1-2 TRBD1 - TRBV28 CASSPSARDRGWFSYGYTF TGTGCCAGCAGCCCCTCCGCCAGGGACAGGGGCTGGTTCAGCTATGGCTACACCTTC
TRBJ2-1 TRBD2 - TRBV7-3 CASSLGLAGKNEQFF TGTGCCAGCAGCTTGGGACTAGCGGGAAAAAATGAGCAGTTCTTC
TRBJ2-3 TRBD2 - TRBV7-2 CASSKGREVADTQYF TGTGCCAGCAGCAAGGGGAGGGAAGTGGCAGATACGCAGTATTTT
TRBJ1-1 - - TRBV27 CASSFDRTTEAFF TGTGCCAGCAGTTTCGACAGGACCACTGAAGCTTTCTTT
TRBJ2-3 - - TRBV7-6 CASSLKPQGLGTDTQYF TGTGCCAGCAGCCTAAAACCCCAGGGCTTAGGCACAGATACGCAGTATTTT
TRBJ2-4 TRBD2 once TRBV28 CASLADTNIQYF TGTGCCTCTCTAGCGGATACAAACATTCAGTACTTC
TRBJ2-3 TRBD2 few TRBV13 CASSLGRLAGGTTQYF TGTGCCAGCAGCTTAGGGCGACTAGCGGGAGGGACTACGCAGTATTTT
TRBJ2-2 TRBD2 - TRBV7-3 CASSFHTSGGGPGELFF TGTGCCAGCAGCTTCCATACTAGCGGGGGGGGGCCCGGGGAGCTGTTTTTT